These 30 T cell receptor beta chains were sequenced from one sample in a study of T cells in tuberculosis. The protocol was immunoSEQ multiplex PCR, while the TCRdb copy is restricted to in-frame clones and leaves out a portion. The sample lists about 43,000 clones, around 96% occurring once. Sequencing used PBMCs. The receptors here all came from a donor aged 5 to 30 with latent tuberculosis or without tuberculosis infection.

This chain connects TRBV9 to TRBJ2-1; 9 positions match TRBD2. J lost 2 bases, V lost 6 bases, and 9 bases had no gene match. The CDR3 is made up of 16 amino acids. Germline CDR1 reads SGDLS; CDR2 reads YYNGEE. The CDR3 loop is CASTLAPSGAYNEQFF. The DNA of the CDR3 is TGTGCCAGCACCCTGGCCCCTAGCGGGGCCTACAATGAGCAGTTCTTC.

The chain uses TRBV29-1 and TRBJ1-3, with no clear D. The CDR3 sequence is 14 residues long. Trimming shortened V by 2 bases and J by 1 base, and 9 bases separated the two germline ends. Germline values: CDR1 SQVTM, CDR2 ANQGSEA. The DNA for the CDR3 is TGCAGCGTTGAACGGGGAGCATCTGGAAACACCATATATTTT. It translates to CSVERGASGNTIYF. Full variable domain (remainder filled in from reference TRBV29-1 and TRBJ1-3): SAVISQKPSRDICQRGTSLTIQCQVDSQVTMMFWYRQQPGQSLTLIATANQGSEATYESGFVIDKFPISRPNLTFSTLTVSNMSPEDSSIYLCSVERGASGNTIYFGEGSWLTVV.

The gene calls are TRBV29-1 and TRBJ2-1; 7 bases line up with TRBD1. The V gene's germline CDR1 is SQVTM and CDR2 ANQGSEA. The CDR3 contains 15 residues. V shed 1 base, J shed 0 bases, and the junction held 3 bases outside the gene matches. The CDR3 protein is CSVEAGQSSYNEQFF. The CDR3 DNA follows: TGCAGCGTTGAAGCGGGACAGAGCTCCTACAATGAGCAGTTCTTC.

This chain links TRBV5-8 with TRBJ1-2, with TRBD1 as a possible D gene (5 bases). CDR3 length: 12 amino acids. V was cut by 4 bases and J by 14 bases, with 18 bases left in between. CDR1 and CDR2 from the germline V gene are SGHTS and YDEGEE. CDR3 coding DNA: TGTGCCAGCAGCGGGGGACTCCCCGCGGGTACCTTC. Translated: CASSGGLPAGTF.

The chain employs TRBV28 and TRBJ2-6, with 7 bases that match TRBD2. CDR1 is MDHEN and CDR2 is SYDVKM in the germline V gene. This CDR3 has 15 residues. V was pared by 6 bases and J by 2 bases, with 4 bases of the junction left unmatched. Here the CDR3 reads CASRALAAGANVLTF. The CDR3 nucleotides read TGTGCCAGCAGAGCGCTAGCGGCTGGGGCCAACGTCCTGACTTTC.

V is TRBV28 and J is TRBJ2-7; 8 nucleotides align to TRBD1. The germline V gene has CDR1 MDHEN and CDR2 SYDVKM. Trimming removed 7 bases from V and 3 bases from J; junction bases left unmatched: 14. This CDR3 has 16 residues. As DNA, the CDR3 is TGTGCCAGCATCCCTCACCGGGACAGGATACTCTACGAGCAGTACTTC. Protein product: CASIPHRDRILYEQYF.

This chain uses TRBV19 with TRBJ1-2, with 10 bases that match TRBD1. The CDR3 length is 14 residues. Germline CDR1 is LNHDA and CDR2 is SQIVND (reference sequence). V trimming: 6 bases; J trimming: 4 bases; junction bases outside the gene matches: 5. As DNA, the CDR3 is TGTGCCAGTAGCGCGACAGGGGGCGGCTATGGCTACACCTTC. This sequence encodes CASSATGGGYGYTF.

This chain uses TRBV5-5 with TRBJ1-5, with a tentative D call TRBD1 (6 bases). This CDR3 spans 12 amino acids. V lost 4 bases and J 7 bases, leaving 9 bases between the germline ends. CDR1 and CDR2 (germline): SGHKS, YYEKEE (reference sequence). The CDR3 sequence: CASSQRGQPQHF. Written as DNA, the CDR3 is TGTGCCAGCAGCCAAAGGGGGCAGCCCCAGCATTTT.

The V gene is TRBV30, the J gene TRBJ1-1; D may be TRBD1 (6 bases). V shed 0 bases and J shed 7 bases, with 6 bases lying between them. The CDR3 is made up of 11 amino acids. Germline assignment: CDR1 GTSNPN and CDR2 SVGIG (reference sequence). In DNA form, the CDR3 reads TGTGCCTGGAGTGTACAGGGTGAAGCTTTCTTT. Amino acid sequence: CAWSVQGEAFF. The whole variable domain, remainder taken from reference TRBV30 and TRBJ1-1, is SQTIHQWPATLVQPVGSPLSLECTVEGTSNPNLYWYRQAAGRGLQLLFYSVGIGQISSEVPQNLSASRPQDRQFILSSKKLLLSDSGFYLCAWSVQGEAFFGQGTRLTVV.

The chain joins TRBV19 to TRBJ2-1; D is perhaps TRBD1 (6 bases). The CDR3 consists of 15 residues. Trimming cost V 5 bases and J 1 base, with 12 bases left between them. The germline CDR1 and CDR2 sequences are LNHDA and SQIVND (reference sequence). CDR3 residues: CASSPDRGSYNEQFF. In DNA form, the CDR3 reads TGTGCCAGTAGTCCTGATAGGGGGTCCTACAATGAGCAGTTCTTC.

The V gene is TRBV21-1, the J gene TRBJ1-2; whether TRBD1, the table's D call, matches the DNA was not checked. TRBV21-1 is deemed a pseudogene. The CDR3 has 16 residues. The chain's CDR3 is CASSTYGTNPNYGYTF. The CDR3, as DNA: TGTGCCAGCAGCACCTACGGGACAAATCCTAACTATGGCTACACCTTC.

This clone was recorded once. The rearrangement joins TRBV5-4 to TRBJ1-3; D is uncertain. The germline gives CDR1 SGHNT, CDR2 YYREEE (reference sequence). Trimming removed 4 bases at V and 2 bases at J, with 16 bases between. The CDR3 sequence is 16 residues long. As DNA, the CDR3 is TGTGCCAGCAGCAGCAGGTCTCCCACCACTGGAAACACCATATATTTT. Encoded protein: CASSSRSPTTGNTIYF.

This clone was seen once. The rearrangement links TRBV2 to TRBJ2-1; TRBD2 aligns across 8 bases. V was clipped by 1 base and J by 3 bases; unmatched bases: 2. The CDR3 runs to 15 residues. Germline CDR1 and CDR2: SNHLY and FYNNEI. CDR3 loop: CASSEGTSRYNEQFF. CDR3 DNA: TGTGCCAGCAGTGAAGGGACTAGCCGCTACAATGAGCAGTTCTTC.

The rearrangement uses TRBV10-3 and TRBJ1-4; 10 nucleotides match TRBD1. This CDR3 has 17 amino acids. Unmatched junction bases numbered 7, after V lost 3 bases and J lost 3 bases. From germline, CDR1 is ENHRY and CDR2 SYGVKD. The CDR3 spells CAISDTGTGASNEKLFF. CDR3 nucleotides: TGTGCCATCAGTGATACCGGGACAGGGGCCTCTAATGAAAAACTGTTTTTT.

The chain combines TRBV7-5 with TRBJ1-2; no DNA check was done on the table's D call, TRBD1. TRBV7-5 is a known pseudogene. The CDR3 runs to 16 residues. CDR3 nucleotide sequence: TGTGCCAGAAGCTTAGCCACCGGGACAGGGTTCTATGGCTACACCTTC. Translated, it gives CARSLATGTGFYGYTF.

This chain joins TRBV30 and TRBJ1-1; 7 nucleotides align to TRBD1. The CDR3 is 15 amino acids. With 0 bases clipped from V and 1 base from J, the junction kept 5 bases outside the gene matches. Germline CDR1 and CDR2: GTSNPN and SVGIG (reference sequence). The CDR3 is CAWSVLGTENTEAFF. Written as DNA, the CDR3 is TGTGCCTGGAGTGTATTGGGGACAGAGAACACTGAAGCTTTCTTT.

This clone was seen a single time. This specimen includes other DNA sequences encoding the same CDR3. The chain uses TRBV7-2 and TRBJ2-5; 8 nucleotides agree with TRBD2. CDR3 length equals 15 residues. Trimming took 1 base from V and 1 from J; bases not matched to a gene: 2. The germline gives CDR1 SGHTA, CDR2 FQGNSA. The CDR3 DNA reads TGTGCCAGCAGCTTAGGCGGGGGGCCCCAAGAGACCCAGTACTTC. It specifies CASSLGGGPQETQYF.

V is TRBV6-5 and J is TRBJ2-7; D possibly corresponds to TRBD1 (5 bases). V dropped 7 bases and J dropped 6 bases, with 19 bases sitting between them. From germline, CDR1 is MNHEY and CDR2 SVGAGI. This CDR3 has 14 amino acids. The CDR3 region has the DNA TGTGCCAGCATGAGATTAGGGGATTCGGGCGAGCAGTACTTC. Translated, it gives CASMRLGDSGEQYF.

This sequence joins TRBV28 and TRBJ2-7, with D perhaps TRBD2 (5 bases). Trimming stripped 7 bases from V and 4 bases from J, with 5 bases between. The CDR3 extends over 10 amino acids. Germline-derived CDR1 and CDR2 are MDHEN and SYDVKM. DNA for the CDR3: TGTGCCAGCACGGGATACGAGCAGTACTTC. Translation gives CASTGYEQYF.

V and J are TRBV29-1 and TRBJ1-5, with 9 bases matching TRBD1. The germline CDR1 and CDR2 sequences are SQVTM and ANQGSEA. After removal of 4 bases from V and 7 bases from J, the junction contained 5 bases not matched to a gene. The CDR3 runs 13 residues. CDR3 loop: CSVAGQGAQPQHF. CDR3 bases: TGCAGCGTTGCGGGACAGGGAGCACAGCCCCAGCATTTT.

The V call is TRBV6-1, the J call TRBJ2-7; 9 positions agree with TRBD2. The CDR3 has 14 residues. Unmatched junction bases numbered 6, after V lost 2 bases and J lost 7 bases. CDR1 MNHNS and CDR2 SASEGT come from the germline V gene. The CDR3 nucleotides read TGTGCCAGCAGTGAAATAGCGGGGGCGGGTGAGCAGTACTTC. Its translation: CASSEIAGAGEQYF.

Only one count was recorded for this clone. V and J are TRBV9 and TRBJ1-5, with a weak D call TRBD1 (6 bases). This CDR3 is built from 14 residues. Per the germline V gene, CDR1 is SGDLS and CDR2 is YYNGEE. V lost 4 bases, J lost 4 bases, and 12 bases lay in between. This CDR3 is CASSTGQPNQPQHF. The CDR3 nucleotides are TGTGCCAGCAGCACCGGACAGCCTAATCAGCCCCAGCATTTT.

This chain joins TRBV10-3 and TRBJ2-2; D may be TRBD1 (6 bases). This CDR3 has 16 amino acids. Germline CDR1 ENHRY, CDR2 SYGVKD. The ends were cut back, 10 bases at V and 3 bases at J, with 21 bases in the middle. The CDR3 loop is CATISSDRLYTGELFF. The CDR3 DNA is TGTGCCACCATTAGCTCGGACAGATTATACACCGGGGAGCTGTTTTTT.

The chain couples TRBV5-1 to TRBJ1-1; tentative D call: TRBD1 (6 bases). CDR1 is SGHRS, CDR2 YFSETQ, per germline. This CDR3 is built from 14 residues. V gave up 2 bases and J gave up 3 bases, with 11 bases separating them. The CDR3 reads CASSLNRVDTEAFF. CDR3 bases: TGCGCCAGCAGCTTAAACAGGGTGGACACTGAAGCTTTCTTT.

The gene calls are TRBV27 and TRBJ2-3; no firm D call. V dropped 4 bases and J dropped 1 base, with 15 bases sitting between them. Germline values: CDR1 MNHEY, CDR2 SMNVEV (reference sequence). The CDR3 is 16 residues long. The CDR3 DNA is TGTGCCAGCAGTTATAAAGCGTCATTTGGCACAGATACGCAGTATTTT. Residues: CASSYKASFGTDTQYF.

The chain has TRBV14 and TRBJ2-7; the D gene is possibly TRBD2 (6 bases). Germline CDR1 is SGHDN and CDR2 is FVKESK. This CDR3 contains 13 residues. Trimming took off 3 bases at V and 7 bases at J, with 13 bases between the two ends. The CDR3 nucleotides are TGTGCCAGCAGCCATCCTCTCCGGGGGGAGCAGTACTTC. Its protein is CASSHPLRGEQYF.

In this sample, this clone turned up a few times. This CDR3 reads CASSPNPGGNANTGELFF. As DNA, the CDR3 is TGTGCCAGCAGTCCCAACCCGGGGGGGAACGCGAACACCGGGGAGCTGTTTTTT. The chain is built from TRBV28 and TRBJ2-2; 8 bases agree with TRBD2. Unmatched junction bases numbered 11, after V lost 5 bases and J lost 0 bases. CDR1 and CDR2 (germline): MDHEN, SYDVKM. The CDR3 runs 18 residues.

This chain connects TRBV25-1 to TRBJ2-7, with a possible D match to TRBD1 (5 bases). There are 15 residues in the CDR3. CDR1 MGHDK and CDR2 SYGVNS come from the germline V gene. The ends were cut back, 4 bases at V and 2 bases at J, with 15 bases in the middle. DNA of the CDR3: TGTGCCAGCAGTGCCCCCCGCAGGGATCCCTACGAGCAGTACTTC. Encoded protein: CASSAPRRDPYEQYF.

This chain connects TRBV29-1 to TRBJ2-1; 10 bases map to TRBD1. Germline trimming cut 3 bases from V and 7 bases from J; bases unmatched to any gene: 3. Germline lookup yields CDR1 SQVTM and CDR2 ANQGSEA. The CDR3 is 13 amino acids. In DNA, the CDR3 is TGCAGCGTTGAGGGACAGGGGTGGAATGAGCAGTTCTTC. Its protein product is CSVEGQGWNEQFF.

The CDR3 here is CASSLATGGTEAFF. The CDR3 DNA reads TGTGCCAGCAGCTTAGCGACAGGGGGCACTGAAGCTTTCTTT. The V call is TRBV7-9, the J call TRBJ1-1; TRBD1 matches at 9 bases. V shed 0 bases, J shed 4 bases, and the junction held 0 bases outside the gene matches. The V gene's germline CDR1 is SEHNR and CDR2 FQNEAQ (reference sequence). There are 14 residues in the CDR3. The entire variable domain, with the rest obtained from reference TRBV7-9 and TRBJ1-1, is as follows: DTGVSQNPRHKITKRGQNVTFRCDPISEHNRLYWYRQTLGQGPEFLTYFQNEAQLEKSRLLSDRFSAERPKGSFSTLEIQRTEQGDSAMYLCASSLATGGTEAFFGQGTRLTVV.